The entry below gives a single T cell receptor beta chain sequence along with its context. Its antigen is still unknown. No base quality information exists; no much larger clone differs at one position. The cohort was made up of 650 to 700 healthy bone marrow donors. At the time of sampling, all cohort members were nominally healthy, though unrecorded immune exposures were likely present. The donor tested CMV seropositive, placing the donor among the 289 seropositive members of the cohort. A peripheral blood sample was provided by each donor, and peripheral blood mononuclear cells were used for TCR beta sequencing. Genomic DNA was extracted from the blood cell samples with the Qiagen DNeasy Blood Extraction Kit. Via the germline V gene, CDR1 is SQVTM and CDR2 ANQGSEA. The CDR3 spans 13 residues, from the cysteine through the phenylalanine. Kept here is only the CDR3 DNA, which spans 39 bases and is read in frame from base 1. V trim: 6 bases; J trim: 4 bases; unmatched bases: 5.

The data belong to a study of cytomegalovirus exposure and HLA in healthy donors (dated 2017 in TCRdb). About the investigation overall: An earlier analysis of some 550 of the donors reported about 250 Gb of sequence data and approximately 110 million unique TCR beta sequences from 150 million to 200 million T cells. Around 300 gigabases of sequencing data and approximately 80 million unique TCR sequences were included in an early release covering about 700 HLA-typed donors. Of the roughly 430 genotyped donors, 65% to 90% fell in the genetic ancestry cluster associated with self-reported Caucasian donors. The study aimed to test whether signatures of past pathogen exposure could be identified by cataloging public T cell receptors. The T cell repertoires of roughly 660 subjects were profiled by immunosequencing and related to cytomegalovirus serostatus. Along with the approximately 670-subject first cohort, a separate validation cohort of approximately 110 different subjects was used. The study combined high-throughput TCR immunosequencing, statistical association of individual TCRs with disease status, and machine learning to predict cytomegalovirus infection status. A later analysis re-analyzed previously published TCR beta repertoires from roughly 600 donors and added high-resolution HLA genotyping to study TCR occurrence patterns. Rather than drawing on any new phenotypic data, the later analysis identified candidate immune exposures from TCR beta sequences and the way those sequences occurred across donors. In an earlier analysis of about 590 of the donors, high-throughput TCR beta sequencing was used to judge whether each TCR beta V gene segment behaved as functional or pseudogenic. Alongside the repertoire data, information on donor age, sex, ethnicity and CMV serostatus was compiled. A later genetic analysis used genome-wide SNP genotypes for 398 of the 666 donors, treating that subset as a discovery cohort. All discovery cohort repertoires had been generated using a single sequencing platform. Both class I and class II loci were covered by HLA typing, at four-digit resolution. Typing coverage differed by locus: A, B, C, DRB1 and DQB1 were typed in roughly 629-640 donors, DQA1 in 500 to 550, DPA1 in roughly 590, and DPB1 in approximately 450. Roughly 5 DR-DQ haplotypes were handled as single units for association and clustering, since linkage in the cohort was strong. On average, roughly 250,000 unique TCR beta nucleotide sequences were sequenced per donor among several hundred genotyped donors of the cohort, with 15% to 20% of those sequences being non-productive.

The protocol used for the library was the immunoSEQ multiplex PCR assay. For the multiplex PCR, a mixture combining 60 forward primers for TCR Vbeta segments and 13 reverse primers for TCR Jbeta segments was used. The CDR3 region of rearranged TCR beta genes was amplified from genomic DNA by a multiplex PCR assay. Amplified TCR beta libraries were sequenced as 87-base-pair reads on the Illumina HiSeq System. In the authors' own workflow: A later analysis tallied roughly 80 million unique TCR beta chains across the 640 or so repertoires, and about 10 million of those chains were shared by two or more donors. To remove PCR and sequencing errors, raw reads were error-corrected and collapsed into unique sequences using a nearest-neighbor algorithm that merged closely related sequences. CDR3 sequences were aligned to IMGT reference sequences to assign V, D and J gene segments. For a sequence to be retained, a match of at least six nucleotides to both a V gene segment and a J gene segment was required. A rearrangement was called productive if the CDR3 had no stop codons and remained in frame with V and J, and every other rearrangement was called non-productive. Following IMGT convention, CDR3 was defined as the stretch from the second conserved V-encoded cysteine up to the conserved J-encoded phenylalanine. Sequences without an unambiguous match to a single V gene segment were excluded from the earlier analysis of several hundred of the donors. An earlier analysis of approximately 590 of the donors classified V segments as functional when productive rearrangements were above 56.7% and as segregating when the standard deviation between donors was above 5%. To diagnose cytomegalovirus status from the catalog of TCR beta chain sequences, a statistical classification framework was built. A later analysis assigned V and J genes by comparing TCR nucleotide sequences with IMGT/GENE-DB human TR gene sequences. The TCRdist pipeline was used in a later analysis to assign CDR3 sequences and most-parsimonious VDJ recombination scenarios. In a later analysis, each TCR beta chain was defined by its CDR3 amino acid sequence together with its V-gene family, and reads without a unique V-gene family were excluded. As a way to deal with suspected cross-contamination and a sequencing artifact, a later analysis dropped approximately 590 nucleotide sequences that were highly shared and had low generation probability. For each public chain, a later analysis derived a clonal expansion index from normalized ranks of inferred template counts within each repertoire. A later analysis computed generation probabilities with a VDJ recombination model fitted to out-of-frame rearrangements, and checked the results against IGoR. Hypergeometric tests were used in a later analysis to score TCR-TCR, TCR-HLA and TCR-CMV co-occurrence, with a repertoire-size bias correction applied to the TCR pairs. A later analysis estimated false discovery rates by permuting HLA or CMV assignments 20 times. In a later analysis, co-occurring TCRs were grouped using DBSCAN, and TCRdist sequence similarity was added for clustering within HLA-allele-positive subsets. Co-occurrence clustering excluded repertoires with fewer than 30,000 or more than 120,000 public chains, plus five with anomalous nucleotide sharing. TCRdb mirrors the immuneACCESS table, restricted to in-frame sequences. Some clones are absent from its copies; in checked studies, under half trace to an unresolved V gene, and the reason for the others is unknown. V and J calls and clone size are copied from that table; D and trimming were computed from the DNA. The sample table contains 80,000 to 100,000 clones; only one count was recorded for around 81% of them. Around 5.2% of the sample rests with the top ten.

Study-wide findings and limitations: According to a later analysis, TCR association rates differed among HLA loci, with DRB1 alleles showing the most associated TCRs and HLA-C alleles showing the fewest. The authors suggested that the approach could potentially be generalized to other disease states and immunological phenotypes. The only immune exposure information available for the cohort was CMV serostatus. A total of roughly 160 TCR beta chains were listed by the study as associated with cytomegalovirus. According to a later analysis, most CMV-associated TCR beta chains appeared to be HLA-restricted, and the HLA associations seemed to be driven largely by CMV exposure. When HLA alleles, especially DR and DQ, strongly co-occurred, TCR associations were difficult to assign to individual alleles. This cohort had only TCR beta chains sequenced, and the lack of alpha or paired-chain data limited which features could be detected. Linkage disequilibrium might explain the correlated functional status among segregating V segments, but an unknown experimental factor could not be excluded. In a later genetic analysis, fewer N-insertions in productive TCRs were reported among donors in an Asian-associated ancestry cluster than the 666-donor mean. A later analysis associated approximately 17,000 TCR beta sequences with specific HLA alleles at a false discovery rate of 0.05. The classifier was reported to diagnose cytomegalovirus status with high specificity and sensitivity in both the original cohort and the validation cohort. Presence/absence analyses assumed roughly uniform sequencing depth across donors, an assumption that may not hold. Because HLA typing was unavailable for some donors at each locus, only the typed subset was used in association tests. Some IMGT-functional V segments, including TRBV6-2 and TRBV6-3, could not be told apart with the 87-base-pair reads, so those segments were excluded. Broadly in line with IMGT annotations, most TCR beta V segments showed up in productive rearrangements about 90% or about 30% of the time in an earlier analysis of 450 to 750 of the donors. In a later analysis, several top co-occurrence clusters were reported to appear linked to parvovirus B19, influenza, CMV and Epstein-Barr virus. In a later genetic analysis, a missense DCLRE1C variant was associated with V-gene and J-gene trimming of TCR beta chains, and the association was replicated in an independent cohort. A further reported finding was that TCR beta sequences accurately predicted the HLA-A and HLA-B alleles for most subjects in the first cohort. While some public TCRs were present in many individuals, most TCR sequences turned up only very rarely across donors. A group of highly shared sequence variants was considered likely to be a technical artifact of the sequencing pipeline. In a later analysis, HLA-associated TCR beta chains were found to be more clonally expanded and to have lower generation probabilities than equally common non-associated chains. About 17 rarely observed V segments, including chromosome 9 orphons, were excluded from the earlier analysis of several hundred of the donors because counts were too low. Three of the identified cytomegalovirus-associated TCR beta chains were confirmed in vitro to be specific for cytomegalovirus antigens.

The sample consisted of PBMCs. Recombination joined TRBV29-1 with TRBJ2-5; 10 of the junction bases match TRBD2. The clonotype originates from a man in his forties in good health and CMV-seropositive. The DNA sequence reads TGCAGCGTAAGCGGGAGGGCTGGAGAGACCCAGTACTTC. Its translation reads: CSVSGRAGETQYF.